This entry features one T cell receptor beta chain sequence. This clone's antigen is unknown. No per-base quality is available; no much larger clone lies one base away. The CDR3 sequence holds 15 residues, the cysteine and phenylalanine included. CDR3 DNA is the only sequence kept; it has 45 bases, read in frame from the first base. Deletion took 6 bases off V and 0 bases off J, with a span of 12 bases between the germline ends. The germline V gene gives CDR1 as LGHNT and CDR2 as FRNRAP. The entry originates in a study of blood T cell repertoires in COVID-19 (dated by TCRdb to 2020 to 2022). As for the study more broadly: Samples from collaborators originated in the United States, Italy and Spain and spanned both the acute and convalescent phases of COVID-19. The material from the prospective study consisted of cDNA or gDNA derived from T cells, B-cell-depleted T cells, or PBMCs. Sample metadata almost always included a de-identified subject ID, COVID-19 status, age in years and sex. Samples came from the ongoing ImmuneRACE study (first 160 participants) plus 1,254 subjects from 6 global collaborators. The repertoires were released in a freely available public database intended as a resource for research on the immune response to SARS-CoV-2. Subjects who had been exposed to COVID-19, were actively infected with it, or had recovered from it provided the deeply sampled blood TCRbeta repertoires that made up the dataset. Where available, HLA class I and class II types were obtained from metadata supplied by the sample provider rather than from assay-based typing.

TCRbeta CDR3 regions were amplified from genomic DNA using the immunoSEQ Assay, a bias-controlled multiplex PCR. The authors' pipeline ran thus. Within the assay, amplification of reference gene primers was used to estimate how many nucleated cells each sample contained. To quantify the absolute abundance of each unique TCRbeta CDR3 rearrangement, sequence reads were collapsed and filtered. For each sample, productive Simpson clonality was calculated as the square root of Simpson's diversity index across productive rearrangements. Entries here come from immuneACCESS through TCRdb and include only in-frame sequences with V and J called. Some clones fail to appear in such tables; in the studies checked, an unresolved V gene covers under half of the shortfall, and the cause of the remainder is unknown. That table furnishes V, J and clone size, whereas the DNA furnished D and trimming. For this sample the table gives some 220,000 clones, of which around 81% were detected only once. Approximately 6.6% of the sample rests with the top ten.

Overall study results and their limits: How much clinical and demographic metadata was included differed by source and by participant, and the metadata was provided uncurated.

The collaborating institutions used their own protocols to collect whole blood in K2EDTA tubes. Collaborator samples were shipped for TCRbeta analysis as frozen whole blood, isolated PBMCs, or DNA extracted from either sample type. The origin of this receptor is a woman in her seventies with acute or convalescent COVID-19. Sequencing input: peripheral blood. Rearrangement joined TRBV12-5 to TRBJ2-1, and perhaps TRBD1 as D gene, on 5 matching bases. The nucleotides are TGTGCTAGTGGCAACCCAGGGAACTCCTACAATGAGCAGTTCTTC. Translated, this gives CASGNPGNSYNEQFF.